Ten or more counts support the clone carrying this T cell receptor (beta chain). What it binds is unknown. 5'-RACE, quantitative and with molecular barcodes, yielded the TCR beta libraries. TCRdb independently ran MiXCR on the 5' RACE reads; one entry per CDR3 protein. The table shows fewer than 350,000 distinct CDR3 sequences, with around 10% occurring only once. The sample is drawn from a study of CD8 T cells in ankylosing spondylitis. General study points: Reportedly, matched ankylosing spondylitis synovial fluid was significantly enriched for disease-linked clones. One TCR beta motif, made up of eight or nine highly homologous variants, appeared characteristic of ankylosing spondylitis blood. Researchers report that disease-linked clones proved CD8+ and relatively rare in peripheral blood.

Sequenced: blood, either unsorted or a sorted T cell fraction (not recorded which). This sequence was found in a female donor with ankylosing spondylitis or in good health (not recorded which).

For the CDR3, the DNA is TGTGCCAGCAGCCAGGAGTTGGGCGCTGAAGCTTTCTTT. It encodes CASSQELGAEAFF. The chain is built from TRBV5-5 and TRBJ1-1; D is unresolved. This CDR3 comprises 13 residues. Trimming took 4 bases from V and 6 from J, leaving 13 bases between them. Germline CDR1 SGHKS, CDR2 YYEKEE (reference sequence).